This paragraph covers one TCR beta chain sequence. This sample is part of a study of blood T cell repertoires in COVID-19. Study at large: Sample material is recorded as cDNA or gDNA derived from T cells, B-cell-depleted T cells, or PBMCs.

Only in-frame clones appear in the TCRdb table, and some are missing; sequencing was by immunoSEQ multiplex PCR. The sample gives 100,000 to 130,000 clones, approximately 88% of which show up once; around 6.5% is in the top ten. Trimming shortened V by 5 bases and J by 0 bases, and 14 bases separated the two germline ends. The V gene's germline CDR1 is SGHVS and CDR2 FQNEAQ. This CDR3 has 16 residues. This clonotype was obtained from a man in his forties or fifties with active or convalescent COVID-19. This chain uses TRBV7-8 with TRBJ1-5; the D is unclear. The sequencing input was peripheral blood. As DNA, the CDR3 is TGTGCCAGCAGCCACTCAGGACTTTATAGCAATCAGCCCCAGCATTTT. This translates into CASSHSGLYSNQPQHF.